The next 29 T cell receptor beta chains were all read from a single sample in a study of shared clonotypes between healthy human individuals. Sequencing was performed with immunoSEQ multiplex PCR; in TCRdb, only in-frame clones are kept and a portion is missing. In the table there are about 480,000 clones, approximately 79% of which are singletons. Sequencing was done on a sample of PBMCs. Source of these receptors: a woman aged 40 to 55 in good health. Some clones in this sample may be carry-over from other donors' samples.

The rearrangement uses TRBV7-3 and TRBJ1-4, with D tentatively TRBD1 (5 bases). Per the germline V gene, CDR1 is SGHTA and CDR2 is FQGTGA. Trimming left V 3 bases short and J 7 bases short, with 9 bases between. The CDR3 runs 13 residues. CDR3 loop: CASSLGPGEKLFF. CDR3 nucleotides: TGTGCCAGCAGCTTGGGACCAGGTGAAAAACTGTTTTTT. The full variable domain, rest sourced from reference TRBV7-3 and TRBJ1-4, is GAGVSQTPSNKVTEKGKYVELRCDPISGHTALYWYRQSLGQGPEFLIYFQGTGAADDSGLPNDRFFAVRPEGSVSTLKIQRTERGDSAVYLCASSLGPGEKLFFGSGTQLSVL.

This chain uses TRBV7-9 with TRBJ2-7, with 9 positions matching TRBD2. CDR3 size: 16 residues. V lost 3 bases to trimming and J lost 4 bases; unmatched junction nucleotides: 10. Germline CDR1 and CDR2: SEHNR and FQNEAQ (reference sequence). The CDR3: CASSLAGTSNSYEQYF. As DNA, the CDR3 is TGTGCCAGCAGCTTGGCCGGGACTAGCAATAGTTACGAGCAGTACTTC.

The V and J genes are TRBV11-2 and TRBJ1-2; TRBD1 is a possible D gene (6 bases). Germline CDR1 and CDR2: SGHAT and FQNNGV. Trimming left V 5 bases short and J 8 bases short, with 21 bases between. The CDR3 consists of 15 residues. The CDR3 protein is CASSQRGAWGSGYTF. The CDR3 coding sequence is TGTGCCAGCAGCCAAAGGGGGGCGTGGGGCAGCGGCTACACCTTC.

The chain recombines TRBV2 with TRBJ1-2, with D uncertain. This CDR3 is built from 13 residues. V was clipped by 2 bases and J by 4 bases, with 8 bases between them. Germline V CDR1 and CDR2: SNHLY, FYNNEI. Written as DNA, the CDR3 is TGTGCCAGCAGTGAAAGACTGAGCTATGGCTACACCTTC. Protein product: CASSERLSYGYTF.

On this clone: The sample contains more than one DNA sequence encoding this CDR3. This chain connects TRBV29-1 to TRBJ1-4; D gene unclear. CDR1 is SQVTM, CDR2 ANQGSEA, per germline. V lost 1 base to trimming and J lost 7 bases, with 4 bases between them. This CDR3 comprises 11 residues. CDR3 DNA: TGCAGCGTTGAAGTCGGTGAAAAACTGTTTTTT. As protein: CSVEVGEKLFF.

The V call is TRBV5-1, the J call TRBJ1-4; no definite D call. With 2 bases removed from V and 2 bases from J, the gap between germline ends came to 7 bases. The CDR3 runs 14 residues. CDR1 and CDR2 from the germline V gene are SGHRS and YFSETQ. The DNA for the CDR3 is TGCGCCAGCAGCTTAGAACCGACTAATGAAAAACTGTTTTTT. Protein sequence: CASSLEPTNEKLFF. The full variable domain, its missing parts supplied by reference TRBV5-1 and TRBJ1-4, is KAGVTQTPRYLIKTRGQQVTLSCSPISGHRSVSWYQQTPGQGLQFLFEYFSETQRNKGNFPGRFSGRQFSNSRSEMNVSTLELGDSALYLCASSLEPTNEKLFFGSGTQLSVL.

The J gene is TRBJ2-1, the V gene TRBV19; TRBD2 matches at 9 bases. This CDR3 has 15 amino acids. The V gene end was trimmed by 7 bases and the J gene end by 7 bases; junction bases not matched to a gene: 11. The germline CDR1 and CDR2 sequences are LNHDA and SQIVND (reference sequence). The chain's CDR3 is CASTAAGGRVNEQFF. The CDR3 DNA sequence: TGTGCCAGTACCGCAGCGGGCGGGAGGGTTAATGAGCAGTTCTTC.

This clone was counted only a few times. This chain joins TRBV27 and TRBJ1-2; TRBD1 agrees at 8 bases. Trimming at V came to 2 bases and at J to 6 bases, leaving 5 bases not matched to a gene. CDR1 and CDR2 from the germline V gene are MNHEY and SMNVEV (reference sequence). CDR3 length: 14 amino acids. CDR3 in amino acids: CASSLAGQGNGYTF. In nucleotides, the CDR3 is TGTGCCAGCAGTTTAGCCGGACAGGGAAATGGCTACACCTTC.

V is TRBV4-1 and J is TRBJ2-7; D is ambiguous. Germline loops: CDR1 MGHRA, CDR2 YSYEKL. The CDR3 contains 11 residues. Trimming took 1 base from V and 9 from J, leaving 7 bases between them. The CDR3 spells CASSQGNGQYF. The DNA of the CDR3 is TGCGCCAGCAGCCAAGGGAATGGGCAGTACTTC.

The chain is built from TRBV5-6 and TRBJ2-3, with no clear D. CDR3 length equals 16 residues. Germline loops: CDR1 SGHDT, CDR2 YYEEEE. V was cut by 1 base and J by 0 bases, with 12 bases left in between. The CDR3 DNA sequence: TGTGCCAGCAGCTTGAAACGGCTGGATAGCACAGATACGCAGTATTTT. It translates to CASSLKRLDSTDTQYF.

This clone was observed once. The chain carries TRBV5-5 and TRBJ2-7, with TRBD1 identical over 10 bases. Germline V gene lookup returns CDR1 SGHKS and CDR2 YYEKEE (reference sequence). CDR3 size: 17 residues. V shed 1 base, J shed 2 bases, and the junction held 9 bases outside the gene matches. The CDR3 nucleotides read TGTGCCAGCAGCTTGCGGTACCGACAGGGGGCGACCTACGAGCAGTACTTC. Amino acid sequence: CASSLRYRQGATYEQYF.

The DNA of the CDR3 is TGTGCCAGCAGTTTCTCCAGCGGGACGTACTACAATGAGCAGTTCTTC. Its protein product is CASSFSSGTYYNEQFF. The chain recombines TRBV28 with TRBJ2-1, with 7 bases identical to TRBD2. Trimming removed 3 bases from V and 3 bases from J; junction bases left unmatched: 8. There are 16 residues in the CDR3. Germline loops: CDR1 MDHEN, CDR2 SYDVKM.

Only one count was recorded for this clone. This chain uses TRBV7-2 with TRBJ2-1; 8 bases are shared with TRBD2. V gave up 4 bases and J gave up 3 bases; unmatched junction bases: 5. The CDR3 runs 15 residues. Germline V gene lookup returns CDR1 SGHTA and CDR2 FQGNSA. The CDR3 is CASSSTGTSYNEQFF. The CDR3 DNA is TGTGCCAGCAGCTCGACCGGGACTAGCTACAATGAGCAGTTCTTC.

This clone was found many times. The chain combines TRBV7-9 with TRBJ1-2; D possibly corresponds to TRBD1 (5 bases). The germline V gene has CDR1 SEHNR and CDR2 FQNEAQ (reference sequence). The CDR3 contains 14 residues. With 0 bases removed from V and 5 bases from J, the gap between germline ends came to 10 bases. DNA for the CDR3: TGTGCCAGCAGCTTAGCCGGGACCGCATATGGCTACACCTTC. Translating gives CASSLAGTAYGYTF.

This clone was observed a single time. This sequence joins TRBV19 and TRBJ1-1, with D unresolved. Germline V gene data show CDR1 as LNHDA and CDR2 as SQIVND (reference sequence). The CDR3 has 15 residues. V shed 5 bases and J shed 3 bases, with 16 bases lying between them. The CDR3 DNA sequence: TGTGCCAGTAGTCCCGTGGAGGTTTGGGACACTGAAGCTTTCTTT. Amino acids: CASSPVEVWDTEAFF.

DNA of the CDR3: TGTGCCTGGAGTGTACGGAGCGAGCAGTACTTC. Its translation: CAWSVRSEQYF. This rearrangement joins TRBV30 to TRBJ2-7, with D hard to call. Trimming cost V 0 bases and J 6 bases, with 6 bases left between them. Germline assignment: CDR1 GTSNPN and CDR2 SVGIG (reference sequence). The CDR3 is 11 residues long.

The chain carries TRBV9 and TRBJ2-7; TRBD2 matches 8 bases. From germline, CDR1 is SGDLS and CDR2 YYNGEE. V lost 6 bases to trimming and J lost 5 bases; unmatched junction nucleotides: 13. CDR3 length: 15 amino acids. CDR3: CASTPGASGYHEQYF. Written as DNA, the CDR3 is TGTGCCAGCACCCCAGGGGCTAGCGGGTATCACGAGCAGTACTTC.

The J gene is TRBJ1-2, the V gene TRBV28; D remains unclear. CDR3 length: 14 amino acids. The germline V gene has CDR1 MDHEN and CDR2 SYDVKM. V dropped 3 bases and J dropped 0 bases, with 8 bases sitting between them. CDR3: CASSLTRSNYGYTF. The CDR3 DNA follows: TGTGCCAGCAGTTTGACCCGTTCTAACTATGGCTACACCTTC.

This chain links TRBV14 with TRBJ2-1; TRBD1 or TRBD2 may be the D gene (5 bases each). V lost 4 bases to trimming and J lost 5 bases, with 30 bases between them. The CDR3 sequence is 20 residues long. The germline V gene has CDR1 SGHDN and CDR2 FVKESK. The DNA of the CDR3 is TGTGCCAGCAGCCCCCGGCTAGGTCAGGGAGTGAGCCCACCCCACAATGAGCAGTTCTTC. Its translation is CASSPRLGQGVSPPHNEQFF.

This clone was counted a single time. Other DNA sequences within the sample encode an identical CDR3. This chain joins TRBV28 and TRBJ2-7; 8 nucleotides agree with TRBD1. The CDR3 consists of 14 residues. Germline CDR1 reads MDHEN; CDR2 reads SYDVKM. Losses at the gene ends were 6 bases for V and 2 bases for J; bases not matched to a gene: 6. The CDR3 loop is CASSATGGTYEQYF. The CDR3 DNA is TGTGCCAGCAGCGCAACAGGGGGAACCTACGAGCAGTACTTC.

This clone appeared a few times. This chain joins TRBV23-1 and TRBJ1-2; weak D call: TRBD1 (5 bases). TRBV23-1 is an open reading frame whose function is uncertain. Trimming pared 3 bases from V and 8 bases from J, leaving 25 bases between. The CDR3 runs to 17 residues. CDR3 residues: CASSHPGGSPWFDGYTF. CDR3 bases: TGCGCCAGCAGTCACCCGGGGGGATCCCCTTGGTTCGACGGCTACACCTTC.

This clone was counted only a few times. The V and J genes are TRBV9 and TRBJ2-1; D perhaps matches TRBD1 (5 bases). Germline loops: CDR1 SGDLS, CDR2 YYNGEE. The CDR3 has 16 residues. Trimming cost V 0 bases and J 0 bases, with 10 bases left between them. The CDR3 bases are TGTGCCAGCAGCGTAGGGGGCGGAACCTCCTACAATGAGCAGTTCTTC. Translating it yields CASSVGGGTSYNEQFF.

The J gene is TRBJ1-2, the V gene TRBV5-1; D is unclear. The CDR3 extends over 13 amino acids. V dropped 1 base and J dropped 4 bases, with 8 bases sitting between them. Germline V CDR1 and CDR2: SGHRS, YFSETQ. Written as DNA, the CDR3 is TGCGCCAGCAGCTTGATCGGGAGCTATGGCTACACCTTC. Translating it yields CASSLIGSYGYTF.

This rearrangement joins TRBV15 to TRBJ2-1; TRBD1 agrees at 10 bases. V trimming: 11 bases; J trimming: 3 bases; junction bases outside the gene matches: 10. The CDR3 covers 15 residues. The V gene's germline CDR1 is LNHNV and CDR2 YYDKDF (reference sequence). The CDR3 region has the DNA TGTGCCCCCGGCAACGACAGGGGGCACTACAATGAGCAGTTCTTC. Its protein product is CAPGNDRGHYNEQFF.

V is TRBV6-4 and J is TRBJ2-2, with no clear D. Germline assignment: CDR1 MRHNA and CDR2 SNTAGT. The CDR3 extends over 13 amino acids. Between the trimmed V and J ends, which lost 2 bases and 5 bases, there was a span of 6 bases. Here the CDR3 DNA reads TGTGCCAGCAGTGACGAGGTGACCGGGGAGCTGTTTTTT. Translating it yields CASSDEVTGELFF.

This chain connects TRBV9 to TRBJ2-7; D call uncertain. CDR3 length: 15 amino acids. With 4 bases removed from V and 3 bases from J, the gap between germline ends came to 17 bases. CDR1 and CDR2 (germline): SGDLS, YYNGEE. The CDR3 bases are TGTGCCAGCAGCCCTAACCCCAATGCCCGCTACGAGCAGTACTTC. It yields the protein CASSPNPNARYEQYF.

The CDR3 region has the DNA TGTGCCATCAGTGAGTCCGGAGGGAACAATGAGCAGTTCTTC. Translation: CAISESGGNNEQFF. J is TRBJ2-1 and V is TRBV10-3, with D possibly being TRBD2 (6 bases). Germline loops: CDR1 ENHRY, CDR2 SYGVKD. The germline V and J ends were trimmed by 0 bases and 5 bases, with 8 bases remaining between them. The CDR3 totals 14 residues.

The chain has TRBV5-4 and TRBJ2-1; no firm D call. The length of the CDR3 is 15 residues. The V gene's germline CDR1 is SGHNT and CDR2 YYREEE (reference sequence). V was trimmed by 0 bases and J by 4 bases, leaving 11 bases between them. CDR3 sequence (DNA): TGTGCCAGCAGCTTGGGGCTGCCCGCTTACAATGAGCAGTTCTTC. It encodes CASSLGLPAYNEQFF.

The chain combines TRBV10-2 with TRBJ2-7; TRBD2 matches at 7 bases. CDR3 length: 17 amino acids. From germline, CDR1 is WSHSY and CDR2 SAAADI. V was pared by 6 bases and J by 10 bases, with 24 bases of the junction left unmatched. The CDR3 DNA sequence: TGCGCCAGCAGAGTGGGAAATATCGGGGGGAGAACGATGCTCCAGTACTTC. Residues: CASRVGNIGGRTMLQYF.